This record looks at one T cell receptor beta chain sequence and its context. Its antigen is unknown. Samples came from axillary lymph nodes draining the breast cancer. The V gene end was trimmed by 8 bases and the J gene end by 11 bases; junction bases not matched to a gene: 24. The CDR3 length is 18 residues. The germline V gene has CDR1 SGHTA and CDR2 FQGTGA. This sample was included in a study of breast tumors, draining lymph nodes, adjacent tissues. Notes on the study in general: That most tumor T cells come from lymph nodes remained unproven. Compared with basal-like, luminal-like tumors shared significantly more repertoire with nontumor tissue.

TCRdb reanalysed the multiplex PCR reads using MiXCR and keeps one entry per CDR3 protein. The profile covers approximately 100,000 distinct CDR3 sequences, with approximately 22% appearing a single time and roughly 1.2% taken by the ten largest. Input material: axillary lymph node tissue. This clonotype originated in a female donor with breast cancer. Some clones in this sample may be carry-over from other donors' samples. The chain recombines TRBV7-3 with TRBJ1-5; 10 bases align to TRBD1. CDR3 in DNA: TGTGCCAGCCTATTAAGGGACAGGGGTGTAGGAAAGCAATCAGCCCAGCATTTT. Translation: CASLLRDRGVGKQSAQHF.